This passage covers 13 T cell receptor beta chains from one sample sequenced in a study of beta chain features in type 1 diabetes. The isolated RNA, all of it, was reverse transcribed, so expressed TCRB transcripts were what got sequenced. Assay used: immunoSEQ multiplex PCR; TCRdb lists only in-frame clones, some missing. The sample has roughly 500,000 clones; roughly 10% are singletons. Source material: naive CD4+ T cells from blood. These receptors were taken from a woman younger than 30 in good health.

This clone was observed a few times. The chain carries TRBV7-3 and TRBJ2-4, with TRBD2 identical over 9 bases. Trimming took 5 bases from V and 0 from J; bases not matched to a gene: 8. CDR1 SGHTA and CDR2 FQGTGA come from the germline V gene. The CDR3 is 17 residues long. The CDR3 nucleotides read TGTGCCAGCAGCCCCACGGGACTAGCCGAAGCCAAAAACATTCAGTACTTC. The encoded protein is CASSPTGLAEAKNIQYF.

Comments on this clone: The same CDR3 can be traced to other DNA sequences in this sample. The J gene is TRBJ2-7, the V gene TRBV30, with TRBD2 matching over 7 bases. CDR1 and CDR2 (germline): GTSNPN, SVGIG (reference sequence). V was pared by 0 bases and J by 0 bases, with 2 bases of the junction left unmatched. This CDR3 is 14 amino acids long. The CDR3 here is CAWSVGGSSYEQYF. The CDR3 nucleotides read TGTGCCTGGAGTGTTGGCGGGAGCTCCTACGAGCAGTACTTC.

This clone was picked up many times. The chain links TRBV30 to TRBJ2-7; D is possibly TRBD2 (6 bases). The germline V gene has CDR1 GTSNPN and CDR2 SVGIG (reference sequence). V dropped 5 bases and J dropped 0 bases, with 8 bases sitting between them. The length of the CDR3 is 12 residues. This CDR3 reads CAWGLNSYEQYF. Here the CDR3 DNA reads TGTGCCTGGGGACTAAACTCCTACGAGCAGTACTTC.

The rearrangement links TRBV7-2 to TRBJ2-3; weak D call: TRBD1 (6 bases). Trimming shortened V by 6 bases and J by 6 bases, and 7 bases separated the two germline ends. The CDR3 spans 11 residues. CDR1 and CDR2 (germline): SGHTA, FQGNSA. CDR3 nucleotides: TGTGCCAGCAGGGGGGCCGATACGCAGTATTTT. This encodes CASRGADTQYF.

CDR3 DNA: TGTGCCAGCAGCTTATCCTCACGATCACATACGCAGTATTTT. Translating gives CASSLSSRSHTQYF. The chain carries TRBV11-3 and TRBJ2-3; D ambiguous. Per germline, CDR1 SGHNT and CDR2 YENEEA. Trimming removed 2 bases from V and 7 bases from J, with 13 bases in between. The CDR3 has 14 residues.

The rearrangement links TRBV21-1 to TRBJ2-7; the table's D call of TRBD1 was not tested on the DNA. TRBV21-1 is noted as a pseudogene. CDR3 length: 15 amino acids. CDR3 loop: CASSKGDRSPYEQYV. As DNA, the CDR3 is TGTGCCAGCAGCAAAGGGGACAGATCACCCTACGAGCAGTACGTC.

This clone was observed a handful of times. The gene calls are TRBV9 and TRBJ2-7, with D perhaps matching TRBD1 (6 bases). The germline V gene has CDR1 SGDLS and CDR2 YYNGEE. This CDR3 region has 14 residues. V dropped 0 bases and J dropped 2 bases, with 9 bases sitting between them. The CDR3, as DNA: TGTGCCAGCAGCGTAGGAACAGGGACCTACGAGCAGTACTTC. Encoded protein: CASSVGTGTYEQYF. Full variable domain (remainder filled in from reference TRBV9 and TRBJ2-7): DSGVTQTPKHLITATGQRVTLRCSPRSGDLSVYWYQQSLDQGLQFLIQYYNGEERAKGNILERFSAQQFPDLHSELNLSSLELGDSALYFCASSVGTGTYEQYFGPGTRLTVT.

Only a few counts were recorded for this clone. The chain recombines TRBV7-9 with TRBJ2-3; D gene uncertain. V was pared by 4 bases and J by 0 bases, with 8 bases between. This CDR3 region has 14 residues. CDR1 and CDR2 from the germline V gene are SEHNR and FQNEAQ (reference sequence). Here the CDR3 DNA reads TGTGCCAGCAGCTCCTCTCTTAGCACAGATACGCAGTATTTT. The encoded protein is CASSSSLSTDTQYF.

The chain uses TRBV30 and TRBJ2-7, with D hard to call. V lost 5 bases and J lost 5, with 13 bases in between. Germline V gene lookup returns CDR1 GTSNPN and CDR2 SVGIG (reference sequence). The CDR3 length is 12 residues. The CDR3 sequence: CAWCLVVDEQYV. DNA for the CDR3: TGTGCCTGGTGCCTAGTTGTGGACGAGCAGTACGTC.

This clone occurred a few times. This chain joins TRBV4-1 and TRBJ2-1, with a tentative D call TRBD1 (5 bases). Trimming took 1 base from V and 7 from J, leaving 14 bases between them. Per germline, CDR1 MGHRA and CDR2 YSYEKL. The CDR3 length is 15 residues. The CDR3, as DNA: TGCGCCAGCAGCCAAGTTCGAGCAGGGTTAAATGAGCAGTTCTTC. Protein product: CASSQVRAGLNEQFF.

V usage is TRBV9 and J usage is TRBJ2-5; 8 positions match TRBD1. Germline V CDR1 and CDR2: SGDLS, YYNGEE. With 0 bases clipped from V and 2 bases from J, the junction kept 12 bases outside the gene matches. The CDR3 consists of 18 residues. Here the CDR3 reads CASSVEPTGGSLQETQYF. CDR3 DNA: TGTGCCAGCAGCGTAGAACCCACAGGGGGGTCCCTGCAAGAGACCCAGTACTTC.

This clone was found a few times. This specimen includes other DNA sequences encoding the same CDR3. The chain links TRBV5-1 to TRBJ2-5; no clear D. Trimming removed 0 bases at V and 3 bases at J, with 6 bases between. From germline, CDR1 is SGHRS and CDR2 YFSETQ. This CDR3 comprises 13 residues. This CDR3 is CASSLGSEETQYF. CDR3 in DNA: TGCGCCAGCAGCTTGGGATCAGAAGAGACCCAGTACTTC.

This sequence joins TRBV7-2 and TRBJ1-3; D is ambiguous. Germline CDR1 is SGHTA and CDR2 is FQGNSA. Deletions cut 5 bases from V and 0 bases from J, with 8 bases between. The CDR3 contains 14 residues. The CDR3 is CASSPQSSGNTIYF. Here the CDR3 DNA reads TGTGCCAGCAGCCCACAGTCCTCTGGAAACACCATATATTTT.